A single sample is the source of the 22 T cell receptor beta chains below, sequenced in a study of beta chain features in type 1 diabetes. Of the isolated RNA, all was reverse transcribed, and so the sequenced material was expressed TCRB transcripts. Assay used: immunoSEQ multiplex PCR; TCRdb lists only in-frame clones, some missing. The sample carries roughly 150,000 clones, around 10% recorded once. The sequencing sample was made of central memory CD4+ T cells from blood. The receptors come from a man aged 18 to 29 in good health.

The table lists this clone with a few counts. The rearrangement links TRBV9 to TRBJ2-7; maybe TRBD1 (6 bases). Germline CDR1 and CDR2: SGDLS and YYNGEE. Trimming stripped 3 bases from V and 3 bases from J, with 13 bases between. CDR3 length equals 14 residues. In nucleotides, the CDR3 is TGTGCCAGCAGCGGAGGGGACATCAACTACGAGCAGTACTTC. It yields the protein CASSGGDINYEQYF.

V gene TRBV7-9 combines with J gene TRBJ1-1; possibly TRBD1 for D (6 bases). CDR3 size: 11 residues. V was pared by 7 bases and J by 8 bases, with 11 bases between. Per germline, CDR1 SEHNR and CDR2 FQNEAQ (reference sequence). CDR3 sequence reads: CASTQDREAFF. Here the CDR3 DNA reads TGTGCCAGCACGCAAGACAGGGAAGCTTTCTTT.

This clone showed up many times. The chain is built from TRBV28 and TRBJ2-1; the D gene could be TRBD1 or TRBD2 (6 bases each). Per germline, CDR1 MDHEN and CDR2 SYDVKM. This CDR3 has 15 amino acids. Trimming cost V 3 bases and J 6 bases, with 15 bases left between them. The CDR3 coding sequence is TGTGCCAGCAGTTTCCATCGCAGGGGAGGCAATGAGCAGTTCTTC. It yields the protein CASSFHRRGGNEQFF.

The sample holds a few counts of this clone. In the same sample, other DNA sequences code for this CDR3. The rearrangement uses TRBV4-1 and TRBJ1-3; D unresolved. The CDR3 has 12 amino acids. Trimming cost V 0 bases and J 7 bases, with 4 bases left between them. Germline V CDR1 and CDR2: MGHRA, YSYEKL. The chain's CDR3 is CASSQEGNTIYF. As DNA, the CDR3 is TGCGCCAGCAGCCAAGAGGGGAACACCATATATTTT.

This clone was seen at least ten times. This sequence joins TRBV7-6 and TRBJ2-1; D ambiguous. Germline V gene data show CDR1 as SGHVS and CDR2 as FNYEAQ. The CDR3 runs 12 residues. Deletions cut 4 bases from V and 7 bases from J, with 8 bases between. CDR3 in DNA: TGTGCCAGCAGCTACGCTCAAAATGAGCAGTTCTTC. Protein product: CASSYAQNEQFF. Together with reference TRBV7-6 and TRBJ2-1, the CDR3 gives the full variable domain: GAGVSQSPRYKVTKRGQDVALRCDPISGHVSLYWYRQALGQGPEFLTYFNYEAQQDKSGLPNDRFSAERPEGSISTLTIQRTEQRDSAMYRCASSYAQNEQFFGPGTRLTVL.

On this clone: In the same sample, other DNA sequences code for this CDR3. The genes are TRBV7-2 and TRBJ2-5; the D gene is possibly TRBD2 (6 bases). The CDR3 is 14 amino acids. V was clipped by 3 bases and J by 1 base, with 9 bases between them. Germline lookup yields CDR1 SGHTA and CDR2 FQGNSA. The chain's CDR3 is CASSLGGGQETQYF. CDR3 DNA: TGTGCCAGCAGCTTGGGGGGAGGCCAAGAGACCCAGTACTTC.

This clone came up many times. V usage is TRBV5-1 and J usage is TRBJ2-7; possible D gene TRBD1, 5 bases. The germline V gene has CDR1 SGHRS and CDR2 YFSETQ. Between the trimmed V and J ends, which lost 4 bases and 6 bases, there was a span of 20 bases. The CDR3 has 15 amino acids. The CDR3 is CASSLAGRAFTEQYF. The CDR3 coding sequence is TGCGCCAGCAGCCTGGCAGGCAGGGCATTTACCGAGCAGTACTTC.

This clone was seen a few times. This sequence joins TRBV5-1 and TRBJ2-7; 8 nucleotides match TRBD2. Unmatched junction bases numbered 8, after V lost 3 bases and J lost 3 bases. This CDR3 comprises 15 residues. Germline values: CDR1 SGHRS, CDR2 YFSETQ. CDR3 sequence (DNA): TGCGCCAGCAGCTCCAGCGGGGGCCGCTACTACGAGCAGTACTTC. Its protein product is CASSSSGGRYYEQYF.

This clone was counted a few times. This chain links TRBV7-8 with TRBJ2-2; D gene unclear. The V end was cut by 5 bases, the J end by 3 bases, with 7 bases between. This CDR3 has 13 amino acids. Per the germline V gene, CDR1 is SGHVS and CDR2 is FQNEAQ. The DNA of the CDR3 is TGTGCCAGCAGCAGTGGGGACACCGGGGAGCTGTTTTTT. Amino acid sequence: CASSSGDTGELFF.

CDR3 bases: TGCAGCGTTTTCAGTGACGGCAACACCTTC. Residues: CSVFSDGNTF. This chain links TRBV29-1 with TRBJ1-2, with unresolved D. Trimming pared 5 bases from V and 12 bases from J, leaving 13 bases between. There are 10 residues in the CDR3. Germline V gene sequence: CDR1 SQVTM, CDR2 ANQGSEA.

This clone was detected only a few times. The chain employs TRBV6-1 and TRBJ2-7, with D unresolved. Between the trimmed V and J ends, which lost 6 bases and 3 bases, there was a span of 12 bases. This CDR3 is built from 13 residues. In germline, CDR1 is MNHNS, CDR2 SASEGT. CDR3 coding DNA: TGTGCCAGCAGCCTTACTCGGAGCTACGAGCAGTACTTC. Amino acid sequence: CASSLTRSYEQYF.

Only a few counts were recorded for this clone. The V and J genes are TRBV7-9 and TRBJ2-7; D unresolved. Germline loops: CDR1 SEHNR, CDR2 FQNEAQ (reference sequence). CDR3 length equals 16 residues. The V end lost 2 bases, the J end lost 0 bases, and 14 bases lay between the germline ends. The CDR3 coding sequence is TGTGCCAGCAGCTTATCCGTCGCGAGGTTCTCCTACGAGCAGTACTTC. Translation gives CASSLSVARFSYEQYF.

This rearrangement joins TRBV10-3 to TRBJ2-5, with TRBD2 matching over 9 bases. The DNA end favors TRBJ2-7, so the J call may be wrong. CDR1 is ENHRY and CDR2 is SYGVKD in the germline V gene. CDR3 length: 15 residues. The CDR3 loop is CAISGSGGGAYEQYF. The CDR3 bases are TGTGCCATCAGTGGCAGCGGCGGGGGGGCCTACGAGCAGTACTTC.

This clone was detected only a few times. The rearrangement uses TRBV4-3 and TRBJ2-1, with a tentative D call TRBD1 (5 bases). Trimming left V 0 bases short and J 6 bases short, with 18 bases between. The CDR3 is 17 residues long. The germline V gene encodes CDR1 LGHNA and CDR2 YSLEER. The CDR3, as DNA: TGCGCCAGCAGCCAAGATAACGGGCAGGGAAGGGGCAATGAGCAGTTCTTC. This gives the protein CASSQDNGQGRGNEQFF.

The V and J genes are TRBV4-3 and TRBJ2-7; D is uncertain. Germline loops: CDR1 LGHNA, CDR2 YSLEER. The CDR3 is made up of 15 amino acids. Trimming stripped 0 bases from V and 2 bases from J, with 11 bases between. CDR3 coding DNA: TGCGCCAGCAGCCAAGATCCCCCCCCGACCTACGAGCAGTACTTC. As protein: CASSQDPPPTYEQYF.

The chain links TRBV7-9 to TRBJ2-5, with 7 nucleotides matching TRBD1. The CDR3 has 17 residues. The germline gives CDR1 SEHNR, CDR2 FQNEAQ (reference sequence). Trimming cost V 5 bases and J 1 base; bases outside gene matches: 13. The CDR3 bases are TGTGCCAGCAGCCCCGGTCACAGGGGATCGGGCCAAGAGACCCAGTACTTC. Its translation: CASSPGHRGSGQETQYF.

As for this clone: A read error is possible here, since a much larger clone lies one base away. The V call is TRBV6-6, the J call TRBJ2-1; D unresolved. Germline V gives CDR1 MNHNY, CDR2 SVGAGI (reference sequence). The CDR3 loop spans 12 amino acids. CDR3 in amino acids: CAISGSVNEQFF. In nucleotides, the CDR3 is TGTGCCATCAGTGGGTCGGTCAATGAGCAGTTCTTC.

This clone came up a few times. The rearrangement joins TRBV7-9 to TRBJ1-4; D not certain. The V end lost 5 bases, the J end lost 4 bases, and 11 bases lay between the germline ends. This CDR3 is built from 14 residues. In germline, CDR1 is SEHNR, CDR2 FQNEAQ (reference sequence). The CDR3 sequence: CASSRASDNEKLFF. The CDR3, as DNA: TGTGCCAGCAGCCGGGCCTCAGATAATGAAAAACTGTTTTTT. Full variable domain (missing parts from reference TRBV7-9 and TRBJ1-4): DTGVSQNPRHKITKRGQNVTFRCDPISEHNRLYWYRQTLGQGPEFLTYFQNEAQLEKSRLLSDRFSAERPKGSFSTLEIQRTEQGDSAMYLCASSRASDNEKLFFGSGTQLSVL.

This clone showed up just a few times. This sequence joins TRBV19 and TRBJ2-7; possibly TRBD1 or TRBD2 for D (5 bases each). The CDR3 is made up of 14 amino acids. Germline V gene sequence: CDR1 LNHDA, CDR2 SQIVND (reference sequence). V was pared by 3 bases and J by 7 bases, with 16 bases between. CDR3 coding DNA: TGTGCCAGTAGTATCCAGGGACGGCCTTTAGAGCAGTACTTC. It codes for CASSIQGRPLEQYF.

This rearrangement joins TRBV29-1 to TRBJ1-1, with D unclear. The CDR3 runs 16 residues. V was shortened by 2 bases and J by 0 bases, with 16 bases between the two germline ends. Germline assignment: CDR1 SQVTM and CDR2 ANQGSEA. CDR3 sequence reads: CSVESQPTPMNTEAFF. The DNA for the CDR3 is TGCAGCGTTGAATCACAGCCAACGCCGATGAACACTGAAGCTTTCTTT.

In this sample, this clone turned up a few times. The chain employs TRBV29-1 and TRBJ2-4; D uncertain. This CDR3 comprises 12 residues. Germline CDR1 SQVTM, CDR2 ANQGSEA. The V end was cut by 4 bases, the J end by 0 bases, with 4 bases between. CDR3 sequence reads: CSVGLAKNIQYF. As DNA, the CDR3 is TGCAGCGTTGGCCTAGCCAAAAACATTCAGTACTTC.

The rearrangement uses TRBV5-6 and TRBJ1-2; 9 nucleotides line up with TRBD1. In germline, CDR1 is SGHDT, CDR2 YYEEEE. The CDR3 covers 17 residues. V shed 1 base, J shed 4 bases, and the junction held 11 bases outside the gene matches. Written as DNA, the CDR3 is TGTGCCAGCAGCTTGACGGGCAGGGGACAGGGCTTCTATGGCTACACCTTC. It encodes CASSLTGRGQGFYGYTF.